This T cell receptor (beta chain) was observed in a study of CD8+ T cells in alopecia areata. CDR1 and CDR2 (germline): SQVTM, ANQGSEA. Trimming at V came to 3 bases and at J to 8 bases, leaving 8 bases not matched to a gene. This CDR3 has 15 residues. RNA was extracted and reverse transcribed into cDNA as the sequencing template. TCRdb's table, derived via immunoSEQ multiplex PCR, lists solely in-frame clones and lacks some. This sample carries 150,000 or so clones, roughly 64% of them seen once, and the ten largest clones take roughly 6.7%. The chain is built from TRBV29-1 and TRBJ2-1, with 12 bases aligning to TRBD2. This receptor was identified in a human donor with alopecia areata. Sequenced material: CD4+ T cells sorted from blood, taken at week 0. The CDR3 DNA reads TGCAGCGTTGATCATCCTAGCGGGGGGGGCTATGAGCAGTTCTTC. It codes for CSVDHPSGGGYEQFF.